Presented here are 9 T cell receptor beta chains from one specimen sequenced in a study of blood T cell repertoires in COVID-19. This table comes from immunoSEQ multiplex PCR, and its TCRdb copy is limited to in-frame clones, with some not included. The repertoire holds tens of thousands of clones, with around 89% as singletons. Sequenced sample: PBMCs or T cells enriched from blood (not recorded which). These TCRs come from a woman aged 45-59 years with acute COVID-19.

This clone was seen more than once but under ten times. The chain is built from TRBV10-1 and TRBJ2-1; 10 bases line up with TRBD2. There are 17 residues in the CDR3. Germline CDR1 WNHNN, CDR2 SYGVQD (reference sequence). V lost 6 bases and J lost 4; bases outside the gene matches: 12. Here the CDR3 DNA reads TGCGCCAGCAGCGCAAGTCGTAGCGGGAGGTTTTACAATGAGCAGTTCTTC. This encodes CASSASRSGRFYNEQFF.

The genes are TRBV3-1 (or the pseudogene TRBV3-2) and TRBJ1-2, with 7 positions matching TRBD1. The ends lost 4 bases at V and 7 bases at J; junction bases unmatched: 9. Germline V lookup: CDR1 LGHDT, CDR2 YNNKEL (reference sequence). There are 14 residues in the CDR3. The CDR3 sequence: CASSPGQAPSGYTF. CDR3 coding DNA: TGTGCCAGCAGCCCCGGACAGGCGCCTAGTGGCTACACCTTC.

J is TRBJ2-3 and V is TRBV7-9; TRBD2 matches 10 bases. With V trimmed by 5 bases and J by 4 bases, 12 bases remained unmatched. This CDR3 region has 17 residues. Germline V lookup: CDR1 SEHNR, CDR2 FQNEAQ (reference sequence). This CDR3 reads CASSPGDLAGVADTQYF. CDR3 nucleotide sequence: TGTGCCAGCAGCCCCGGCGACCTAGCGGGAGTGGCAGATACGCAGTATTTT.

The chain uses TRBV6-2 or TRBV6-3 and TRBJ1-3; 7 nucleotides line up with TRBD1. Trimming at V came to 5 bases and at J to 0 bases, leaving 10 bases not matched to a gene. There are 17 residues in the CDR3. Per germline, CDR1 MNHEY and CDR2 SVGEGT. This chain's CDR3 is CASSLQGVIFSGNTIYF. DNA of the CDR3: TGTGCCAGCAGTCTTCAGGGGGTCATATTCTCTGGAAACACCATATATTTT.

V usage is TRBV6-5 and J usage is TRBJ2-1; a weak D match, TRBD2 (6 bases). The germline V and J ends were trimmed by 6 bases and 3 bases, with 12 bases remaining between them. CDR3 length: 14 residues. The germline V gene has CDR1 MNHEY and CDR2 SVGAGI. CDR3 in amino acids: CASRLSGDYNEQFF. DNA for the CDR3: TGTGCCAGCAGGCTCTCGGGAGACTACAATGAGCAGTTCTTC.

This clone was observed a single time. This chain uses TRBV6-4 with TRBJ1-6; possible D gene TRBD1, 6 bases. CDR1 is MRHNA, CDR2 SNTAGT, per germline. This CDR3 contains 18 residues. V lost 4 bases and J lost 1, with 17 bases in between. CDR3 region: CASSGAGEGMSYNSPLHF. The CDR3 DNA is TGTGCCAGCAGTGGGGCAGGGGAAGGTATGTCCTATAATTCACCCCTCCACTTT.

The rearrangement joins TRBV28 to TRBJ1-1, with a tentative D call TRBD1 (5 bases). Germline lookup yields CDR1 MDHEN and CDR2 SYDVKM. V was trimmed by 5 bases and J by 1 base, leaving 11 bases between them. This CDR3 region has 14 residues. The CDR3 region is CASSPRQGNTEAFF. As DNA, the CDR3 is TGTGCCAGCAGTCCCAGGCAGGGGAACACTGAAGCTTTCTTT.

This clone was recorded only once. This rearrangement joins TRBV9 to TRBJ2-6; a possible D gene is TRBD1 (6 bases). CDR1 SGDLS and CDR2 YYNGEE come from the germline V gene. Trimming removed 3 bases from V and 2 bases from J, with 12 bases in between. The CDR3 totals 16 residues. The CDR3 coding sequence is TGTGCCAGCAGCGATCAAAACAGGGCTGGGGCCAACGTCCTGACTTTC. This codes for CASSDQNRAGANVLTF.

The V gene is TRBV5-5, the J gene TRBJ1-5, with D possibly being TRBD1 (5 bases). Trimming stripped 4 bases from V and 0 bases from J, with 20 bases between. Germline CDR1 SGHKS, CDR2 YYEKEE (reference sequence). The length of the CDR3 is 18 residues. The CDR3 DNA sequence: TGTGCCAGCAGCCCCTGGGGGGGACCTGGGTATAGCAATCAGCCCCAGCATTTT. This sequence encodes CASSPWGGPGYSNQPQHF.